A single sample gave rise to the 6 T cell receptor beta chains below, sequenced in a study of blood T cell repertoires in COVID-19. Profiling relied on immunoSEQ multiplex PCR, and the TCRdb table lists in-frame clones only, not all of them. The sample contains some 220,000 clones, 70% to 90% of which appear only once. The sequenced sample consisted of PBMCs or T cells enriched from blood (not recorded which). These receptors all come from a middle-aged woman with acute COVID-19.

The genes are TRBV28 and TRBJ1-6; D not resolved. Looked up from germline, CDR1 is MDHEN and CDR2 is SYDVKM. The CDR3 sequence is 12 residues long. Trimming stripped 10 bases from V and 8 bases from J, with 12 bases between. In DNA, the CDR3 is TGTGCCATCTCCGGGGTTGATTCACCCCTCCACTTT. Amino acid sequence: CAISGVDSPLHF. The full variable domain, rest sourced from reference TRBV28 and TRBJ1-6, is DVKVTQSSRYLVKRTGEKVFLECVQDMDHENMFWYRQDPGLGLRLIYFSYDVKMKEKGDIPEGYSVSREKKERFSLILESASTNQTSMYLCAISGVDSPLHFGNGTRLTVT.

This clone was detected once. The chain links TRBV7-9 to TRBJ2-7; D is uncertain. Germline V gene data show CDR1 as SEHNR and CDR2 as FQNEAQ (reference sequence). The V gene lost 1 base and the J gene lost 7 bases, with 5 bases spanning the gap. The CDR3 consists of 11 residues. Written as DNA, the CDR3 is TGTGCCAGCAGCTTAGGACTGGAGCAGTACTTC. Residues: CASSLGLEQYF.

This clone was seen a few times. The identical CDR3 is also encoded by other nucleotide sequences in the sample. This rearrangement joins TRBV28 to TRBJ2-2, with 7 bases fitting TRBD1. CDR1 and CDR2 from the germline V gene are MDHEN and SYDVKM. Trimming cost V 6 bases and J 0 bases; bases outside gene matches: 4. The CDR3 runs to 15 residues. The CDR3 reads CASRWTGANTGELFF. The CDR3 DNA follows: TGTGCCAGCAGGTGGACAGGAGCGAACACCGGGGAGCTGTTTTTT.

The chain uses TRBV11-2 and TRBJ2-7, with D maybe TRBD2 (6 bases). Trimming left V 1 base short and J 2 bases short, with 6 bases between. This CDR3 has 13 residues. Looked up from germline, CDR1 is SGHAT and CDR2 is FQNNGV. In DNA, the CDR3 is TGTGCCAGCAGCTTAGGGGAGGCCTACGAGCAGTACGTC. It is translated as CASSLGEAYEQYV.

V usage is TRBV6-5 and J usage is TRBJ2-7, with 9 nucleotides matching TRBD1. The CDR3 spans 13 residues. In germline, CDR1 is MNHEY, CDR2 SVGAGI. The J segment lost 2 bases and the V segment lost 6 bases, leaving 2 bases of the junction unmatched. The CDR3 reads CASSRTGAYEQYV. In nucleotides, the CDR3 is TGTGCCAGCAGCCGGACAGGGGCCTACGAGCAGTACGTC.

The gene calls are TRBV12-3 or TRBV12-4 and TRBJ2-5, with D unresolved. The CDR3 runs 12 residues. V lost 6 bases, J lost 5 bases, and 10 bases lay in between. Here the CDR3 reads CASSPTTETQYF. CDR3 nucleotides: TGTGCCAGCAGCCCAACAACGGAGACCCAGTACTTC.